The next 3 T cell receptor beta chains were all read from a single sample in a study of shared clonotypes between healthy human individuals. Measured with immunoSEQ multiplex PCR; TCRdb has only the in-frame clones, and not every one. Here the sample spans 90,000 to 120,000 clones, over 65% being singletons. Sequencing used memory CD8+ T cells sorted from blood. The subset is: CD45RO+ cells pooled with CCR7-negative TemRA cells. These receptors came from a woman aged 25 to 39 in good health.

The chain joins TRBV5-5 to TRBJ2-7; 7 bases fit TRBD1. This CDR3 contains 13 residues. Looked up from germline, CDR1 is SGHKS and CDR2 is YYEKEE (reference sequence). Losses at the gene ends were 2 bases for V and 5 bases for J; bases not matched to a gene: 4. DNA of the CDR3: TGTGCCAGCAGCTTTTACGGGACAGACGAGCAGTACTTC. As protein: CASSFYGTDEQYF. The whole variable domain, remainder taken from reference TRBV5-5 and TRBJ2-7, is DAGVTQSPTHLIKTRGQQVTLRCSPISGHKSVSWYQQVLGQGPQFIFQYYEKEERGRGNFPDRFSARQFPNYSSELNVNALLLGDSALYLCASSFYGTDEQYFGPGTRLTVT.

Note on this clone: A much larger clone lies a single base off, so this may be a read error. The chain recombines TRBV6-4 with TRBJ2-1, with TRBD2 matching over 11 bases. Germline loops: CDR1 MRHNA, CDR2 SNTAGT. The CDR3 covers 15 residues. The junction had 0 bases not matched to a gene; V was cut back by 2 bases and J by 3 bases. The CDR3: CASSDTSGSYNEQFF. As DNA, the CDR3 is TGTGCCAGCAGTGACACTAGCGGGAGCTACAATGAGCAGTTCTTC.

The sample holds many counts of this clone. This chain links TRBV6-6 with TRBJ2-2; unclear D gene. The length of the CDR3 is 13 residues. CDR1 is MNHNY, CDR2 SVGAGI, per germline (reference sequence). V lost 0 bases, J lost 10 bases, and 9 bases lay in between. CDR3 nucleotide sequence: TGTGCCAGCAGTTACTCTGAGGTTACGGAGCTGTTTTTT. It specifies CASSYSEVTELFF.